This TCR beta chain was sequenced in a study of blood T cell repertoires in COVID-19. Across the whole study: Italy, Spain and the United States were the sources of the convalescent and acute COVID-19 samples. Nucleic acid was either cDNA or gDNA, and it came from T cells, B-cell-depleted T cells, or PBMCs.

Original data processing: Reference gene primers were amplified, and this amplification served to estimate nucleated cell counts. Assay: immunoSEQ multiplex PCR; the TCRdb copy retains only in-frame clones and omits some. That table is the source of V, J and clone size, and D and trimming were worked out from the DNA. The sample comprises around 46,000 clones, about 89% of which are singletons, and 15% to 20% rests with the top ten. The CDR3 is 13 residues long. The V segment lost 4 bases and the J segment 8 bases; nucleotides outside the gene matches: 7. Germline V gives CDR1 SGHTA, CDR2 FQGNSA. V gene TRBV7-2 combines with J gene TRBJ1-2, with 7 positions matching TRBD1. The sequence derives from a man in his sixties with active or convalescent COVID-19. The specimen sequenced was peripheral blood. The CDR3, as DNA: TGTGCCAGCAGCTCGCAGGGGGAAATGGGCTACACCTTC. It is translated as CASSSQGEMGYTF.